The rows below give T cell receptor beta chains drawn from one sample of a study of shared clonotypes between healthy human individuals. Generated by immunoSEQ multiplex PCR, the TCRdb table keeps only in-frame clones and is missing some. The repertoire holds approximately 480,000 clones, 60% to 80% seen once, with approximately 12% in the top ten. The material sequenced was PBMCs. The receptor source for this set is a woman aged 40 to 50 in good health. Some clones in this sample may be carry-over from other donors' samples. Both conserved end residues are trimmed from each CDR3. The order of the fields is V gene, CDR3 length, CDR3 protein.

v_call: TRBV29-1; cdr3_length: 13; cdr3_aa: SAGTRGGGAGELF
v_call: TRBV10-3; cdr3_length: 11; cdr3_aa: AIGGQDSYEQY
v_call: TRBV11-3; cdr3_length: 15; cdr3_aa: ASSLGFTGQRNEKLF
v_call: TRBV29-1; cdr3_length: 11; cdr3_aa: SAGTGGNTEAF
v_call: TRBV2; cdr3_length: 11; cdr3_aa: ASSSGTNYGYT
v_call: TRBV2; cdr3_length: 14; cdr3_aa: ASSRGRTTSYNEQF
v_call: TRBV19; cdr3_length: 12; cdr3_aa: ASSGQGAPEKLF
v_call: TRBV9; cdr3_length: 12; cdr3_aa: ASSPKGGSYEQY
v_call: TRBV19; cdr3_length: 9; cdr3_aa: ARKQGPEAF
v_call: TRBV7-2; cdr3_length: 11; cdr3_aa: ASSLSAQTEAF
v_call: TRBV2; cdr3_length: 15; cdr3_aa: ASSEALRTSGIETQY
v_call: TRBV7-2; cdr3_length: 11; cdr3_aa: ASSSTGPGELF
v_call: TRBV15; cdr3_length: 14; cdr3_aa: ATSRDLSSGSYEQY
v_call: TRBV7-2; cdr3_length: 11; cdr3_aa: ASSLAGKETQY
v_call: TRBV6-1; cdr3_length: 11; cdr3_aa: ASSEARGVEQY
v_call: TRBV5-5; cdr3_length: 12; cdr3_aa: ASSQETGVYGYT
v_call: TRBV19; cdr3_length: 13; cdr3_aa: ASSRGQVGTDTQY
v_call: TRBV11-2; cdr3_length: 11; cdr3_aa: ASRQWLQETQY
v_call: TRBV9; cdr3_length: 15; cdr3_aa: ASSVATGTSGSYEQF
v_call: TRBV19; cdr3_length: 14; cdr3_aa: ASSMGRDREVETQY
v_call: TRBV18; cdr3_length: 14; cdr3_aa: ASSPSAGGSYNEQF
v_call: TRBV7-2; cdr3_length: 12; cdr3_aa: ASSRDQTYNEQF
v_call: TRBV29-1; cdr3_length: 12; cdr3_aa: SVHIAGYYNEQF
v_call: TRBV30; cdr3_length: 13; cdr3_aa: AWSVGTYSNQPQH
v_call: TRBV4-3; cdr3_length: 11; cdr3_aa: ASSQGQNTEAF
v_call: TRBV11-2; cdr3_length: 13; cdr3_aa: ASSLEGAAPGEQY
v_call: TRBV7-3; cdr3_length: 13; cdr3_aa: ASSALIQLNTEAF
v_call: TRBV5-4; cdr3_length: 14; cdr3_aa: ASSFPGQADTGELF
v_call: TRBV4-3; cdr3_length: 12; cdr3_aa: ASSQDYGGTEAF
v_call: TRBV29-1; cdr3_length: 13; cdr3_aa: SVAPRSGRSNEQF
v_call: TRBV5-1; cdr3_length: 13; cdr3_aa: ASSLDRVSYNEQF
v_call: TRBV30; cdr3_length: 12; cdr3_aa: ACSYPTGNNEQF
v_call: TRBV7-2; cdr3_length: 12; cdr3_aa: ASSLMPLNTEAF
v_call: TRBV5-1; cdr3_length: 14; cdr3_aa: ASSPRTSGGLGTQY
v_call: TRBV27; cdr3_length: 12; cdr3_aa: ASSLAGYTGELF
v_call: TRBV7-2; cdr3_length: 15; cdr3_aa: ASSPGTGVSSNYGYT
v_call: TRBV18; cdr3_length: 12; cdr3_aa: ASSPRSSTDTQY
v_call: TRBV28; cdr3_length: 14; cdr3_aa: ASSSHLLAGVNEQY
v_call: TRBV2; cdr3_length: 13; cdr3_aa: ASSVQASGANVLT
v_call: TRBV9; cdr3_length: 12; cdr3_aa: ASSVAWSTGELF
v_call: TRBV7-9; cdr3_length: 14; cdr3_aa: ASSHGPGLGSEKLF
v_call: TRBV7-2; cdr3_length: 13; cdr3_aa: ASSLWLAGFYEQY
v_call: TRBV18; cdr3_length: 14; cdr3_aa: ASSPIGLAGVDTQY
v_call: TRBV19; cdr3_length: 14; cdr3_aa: ASSLWTSGDTDTQY
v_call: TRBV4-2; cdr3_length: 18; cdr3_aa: ASSQDQVGIGEANTGELF
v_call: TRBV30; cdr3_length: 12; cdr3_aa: AWSLRAGANVLT